This T cell receptor beta chain was obtained from a study (dated by TCRdb to the mid-2010s). About the investigation overall: The study tested whether tumor-infiltrating Tregs in breast cancer are recruited from blood Tregs or converted in situ from other CD4+ T cell subsets. On the study overall, not on this receptor specifically: The greatest overlap of tumor-infiltrating Treg TCR alpha and beta sequences was observed with tumor naive CD4+ T cells, followed by blood naive CD4+ T cells. Validation in the larger cohort was restricted to a single TCR beta V-J rearrangement rather than whole repertoires. Tumor memory CD4+ T cell TCR gene usage was found to cluster with blood and lymph node memory CD4+ cells and with lymph node naive CD4+ cells.

According to the germline V gene, CDR1 reads ENHRY and CDR2 reads SYGVKD. V is pruned by 5 bases and J by 2 bases, leaving 7 bases of the junction without a gene match. The CDR3 sequence holds 15 residues, the cysteine and phenylalanine included. Just CDR3 DNA is preserved here, 45 bases in frame from base 1. To purify naive CD4+ T cells, the Miltenyi Naive CD4+ T Cell Isolation kit was used, and CD25 microbeads served to deplete Tregs. Tregs, naive and memory CD4+ T cells from tumor, blood and ipsilateral draining lymph nodes of 5 or 6 breast cancer patients underwent full-length TCR alpha and beta sequencing. Tumor tissue and lymph nodes from ipsilateral axillary dissection were perfused with PBS, minced and digested with collagenase I and hyaluronidase. A purity exceeding 90% was confirmed by FACS for the sorted cell populations. Amplification of full-length TCR variable regions was done by 5' RACE PCR using constant-region reverse primers, and this step was followed by semi-nested PCR with Nested Universal Primer A. Using the ReliaPrep RNA Cell Miniprep System, total RNA was extracted, and the SMARTer RACE 5'/3' Kit was then used to reverse transcribe the RNA into 5'RACE-ready cDNA. Multiplex adaptors were used to barcode full-length TCR alpha and beta libraries, and the barcoded libraries were sequenced on an Illumina MiSeq. As for the original processing: Sequencing data were pooled across the five patients for each of nine subset-tissue groups and compared by unsupervised clustering of TCR gene usage. The Morisita-Horn index was used to calculate repertoire similarity, with shared sequences weighted according to their contribution to each repertoire. The public sequencing data were trimmed at Q25 with fastp and processed into clonotypes with MiXCR by TCRdb, which kept only in-frame beta chains. Each entry is one CDR3 protein sequence, shown with its most common DNA and genes. Here the V and J calls rest on TCRdb's processing, not on the authors' analysis. Present in this sample are some 62,000 distinct CDR3 sequences, almost 30% of which were seen just once. The top ten clonotypes cover 2.3% of the sample.

This clonotype was observed at least ten times. What this receptor recognizes is not known. Per-base quality was not reported, and no clone a single base away is much larger than it. This sequence originates from a female donor with breast cancer. Sequencing input: tumor-infiltrating naive CD4+ T cells sorted from the breast tumor. The intended sense of this specimen's cell subset or site label: naive CD4+ T cells, CD4+CD45RA+CD25-. Here the chain combines TRBV10-3 and TRBJ2-3, with 7 junctional bases fitting TRBD1. The CDR3 has the sequence CAISSRDSSTDTQYF. The DNA sequence is as follows: TGTGCCATCAGTAGCCGGGACAGCTCCACAGATACGCAGTATTTT.